The source of this T cell receptor (beta chain) is a study of shared clonotypes between healthy human individuals. The authors distributed each subset's genomic DNA evenly over several immunoSEQ plates. Clones were sequenced by immunoSEQ multiplex PCR, and TCRdb holds only the in-frame ones, with some missing. Among 2 million to 2.5 million clones listed, about nine tenths were seen once. The CDR3 length is 17 residues. CDR1 and CDR2 (germline): SGHNT, YYREEE (reference sequence). The ends were cut back, 4 bases at V and 4 bases at J, with 23 bases in the middle. None of the donors, who were healthy HIV-negative adults, had recently had acute infections or vaccinations.

This clonotype originated in a man between 18 and 35 years old in good health. Some clones in this sample may be carry-over from other donors' samples. The sequenced sample consisted of naive CD4+ T cells from PBMCs. The sample's subset: CD45RA+ positively selected. This rearrangement joins TRBV5-4 to TRBJ1-2, with a weak D call TRBD1 (6 bases). The DNA of the CDR3 is TGTGCCAGCAGCCCGGGGGGCATCAAGGAGTATTCCTATGGCTACACCTTC. Translating it yields CASSPGGIKEYSYGYTF.